One sample yielded the 23 T cell receptor beta chains listed below, sequenced in a study of cytomegalovirus exposure and HLA in healthy donors. Both 60 Vbeta primers and 13 Jbeta primers went into the PCR. Using immunoSEQ multiplex PCR, the repertoire was profiled, and TCRdb retains in-frame clones only, with some absent. This table holds under 200,000 clones, more than 65% found once. The sample taken for sequencing was PBMCs. These TCRs come from a woman aged 40 to 49 in good health and CMV-seropositive.

This chain links TRBV2 with TRBJ2-3; D might be TRBD2 (5 bases). V was cut by 7 bases and J by 1 base, with 18 bases left in between. Germline V gene lookup returns CDR1 SNHLY and CDR2 FYNNEI. This CDR3 contains 16 residues. This chain's CDR3 is CASTDLTRIGTDTQYF. Written as DNA, the CDR3 is TGTGCCAGCACCGACCTTACTAGGATAGGCACAGATACGCAGTATTTT.

CDR3 sequence reads: CASSRRGSLTGYTF. The CDR3 DNA sequence: TGTGCCAGCAGTCGCAGGGGATCCCTTACCGGCTACACCTTC. The V and J genes are TRBV6-1 and TRBJ1-2, with D tentatively TRBD1 (6 bases). The CDR3 is 14 amino acids. Trimming took 5 bases from V and 8 from J, leaving 18 bases between them. CDR1 and CDR2 (germline): MNHNS, SASEGT.

The chain recombines TRBV5-1 with TRBJ2-3; a possible D gene is TRBD2 (6 bases). The CDR3 runs to 15 residues. Trimming shortened V by 4 bases and J by 2 bases, and 14 bases separated the two germline ends. Germline V CDR1 and CDR2: SGHRS, YFSETQ. The chain's CDR3 is CASSPRDGLTDTQYF. CDR3 coding DNA: TGCGCCAGCAGCCCGCGGGACGGCCTCACAGATACGCAGTATTTT. Supplemented by reference TRBV5-1 and TRBJ2-3, the full variable domain reads KAGVTQTPRYLIKTRGQQVTLSCSPISGHRSVSWYQQTPGQGLQFLFEYFSETQRNKGNFPGRFSGRQFSNSRSEMNVSTLELGDSALYLCASSPRDGLTDTQYFGPGTRLTVL.

CDR3 amino acids: CASSADRAGNQPQHF. In nucleotides, the CDR3 is TGTGCCAGCTCAGCCGACAGGGCAGGCAATCAGCCCCAGCATTTT. This chain links TRBV18 with TRBJ1-5, with 7 bases aligning to TRBD1. The CDR3 is 15 amino acids. The trim removed 5 bases at V and 2 bases at J, leaving 6 bases unmatched. The germline CDR1 and CDR2 sequences are KGHSH and LQKENI.

Only a few counts were recorded for this clone. The genes are TRBV9 and TRBJ2-5, with TRBD2 matching over 8 bases. The germline CDR1 and CDR2 sequences are SGDLS and YYNGEE. This CDR3 is built from 14 residues. After removal of 4 bases from V and 4 bases from J, the junction contained 6 bases not matched to a gene. The CDR3 protein is CASSSRTSSETQYF. CDR3 coding DNA: TGTGCCAGCAGCTCTAGGACTAGCTCAGAGACCCAGTACTTC.

The rearrangement uses TRBV18 and TRBJ2-3; D is unresolved. The V gene lost 3 bases and the J gene lost 4 bases, with 14 bases spanning the gap. Per germline, CDR1 KGHSH and CDR2 LQKENI. CDR3 size: 15 residues. CDR3 in DNA: TGTGCCAGCTCACCGGCTCCAGGAAGATCAGATACGCAGTATTTT. It yields the protein CASSPAPGRSDTQYF. The full variable domain, in which reference TRBV18 and TRBJ2-3 provide the parts outside the CDR3, is NAGVMQNPRHLVRRRGQEARLRCSPMKGHSHVYWYRQLPEEGLKFMVYLQKENIIDESGMPKERFSAEFPKEGPSILRIQQVVRGDSAAYFCASSPAPGRSDTQYFGPGTRLTVL.

The chain uses TRBV9 and TRBJ1-1; D may be TRBD1 (5 bases). The CDR3 has 11 amino acids. Trimming removed 3 bases at V and 7 bases at J, with 7 bases between. Per germline, CDR1 SGDLS and CDR2 YYNGEE. The CDR3 loop is CASSATDEAFF. CDR3 nucleotide sequence: TGTGCCAGCAGCGCGACAGATGAAGCTTTCTTT.

This chain connects TRBV4-1 to TRBJ2-7; 8 bases align to TRBD2. Germline CDR1 reads MGHRA; CDR2 reads YSYEKL. The CDR3 consists of 16 residues. Germline trimming cut 1 base from V and 0 bases from J; bases unmatched to any gene: 5. The CDR3 DNA reads as TGCGCCAGCAGCCAAGTGTCTAGCGGGTACTCCTACGAGCAGTACTTC. Amino acid sequence: CASSQVSSGYSYEQYF.

This clone appeared a few times. V gene TRBV5-6 combines with J gene TRBJ2-5; D is possibly TRBD2 (5 bases). CDR1 is SGHDT, CDR2 YYEEEE, per germline. The CDR3 consists of 16 residues. V lost 4 bases to trimming and J lost 5 bases, with 21 bases between them. The CDR3 is CASSPEESWREETQYF. CDR3 DNA: TGTGCCAGCAGCCCGGAGGAGTCGTGGCGAGAGGAGACCCAGTACTTC.

This clone was recorded a few times. J is TRBJ1-6 and V is TRBV15, with 8 bases identical to TRBD1. Looked up from germline, CDR1 is LNHNV and CDR2 is YYDKDF (reference sequence). The CDR3 is 14 residues long. Trimming at V came to 0 bases and at J to 10 bases, leaving 2 bases not matched to a gene. The chain's CDR3 is CATSRDRGRSPLHF. CDR3 sequence (DNA): TGTGCCACCAGCAGAGACAGGGGGCGGTCACCCCTCCACTTT.

V usage is TRBV27 and J usage is TRBJ1-3; D remains unclear. The CDR3 loop spans 15 amino acids. Germline V lookup: CDR1 MNHEY, CDR2 SMNVEV (reference sequence). The V gene lost 3 bases and the J gene lost 5 bases, with 14 bases spanning the gap. The CDR3 nucleotides read TGTGCCAGCAGTTTCGCGGGCCGCCTCCGAAACACCATATATTTT. Protein sequence: CASSFAGRLRNTIYF.

CDR3 in amino acids: CASRDRGPGELFF. CDR3 in DNA: TGTGCCAGCAGGGACAGGGGGCCCGGGGAGCTGTTTTTT. V gene TRBV27 combines with J gene TRBJ2-2, with 11 bases identical to TRBD1. The V segment lost 6 bases and the J segment 6 bases; nucleotides outside the gene matches: 0. This CDR3 has 13 residues. Germline CDR1 and CDR2: MNHEY and SMNVEV (reference sequence).

This clone was recorded a few times. The genes are TRBV2 and TRBJ1-5; D possibly corresponds to TRBD1 (6 bases). Germline assignment: CDR1 SNHLY and CDR2 FYNNEI. CDR3 length: 16 amino acids. Trimming pared 4 bases from V and 0 bases from J, leaving 13 bases between. CDR3 sequence (DNA): TGTGCCAGCAGTGTTACGGGACACTATAGCAATCAGCCCCAGCATTTT. This gives the protein CASSVTGHYSNQPQHF.

There are a few counts of this clone. V is TRBV6-5 and J is TRBJ2-1, with 7 positions matching TRBD1. Germline CDR1 MNHEY, CDR2 SVGAGI. The ends lost 5 bases at V and 3 bases at J; junction bases unmatched: 7. The CDR3 length is 15 residues. The CDR3 protein is CASSRDRVYYNEQFF. DNA for the CDR3: TGTGCCAGCAGTCGAGACAGGGTATACTACAATGAGCAGTTCTTC.

The chain is built from TRBV19 and TRBJ1-1; 11 nucleotides align to TRBD1. This CDR3 has 14 amino acids. The germline V gene encodes CDR1 LNHDA and CDR2 SQIVND (reference sequence). Trimming removed 6 bases from V and 6 bases from J; junction bases left unmatched: 6. DNA of the CDR3: TGTGCCAGTAGACTGGGACAGGGGGTCGCTGAAGCTTTCTTT. Its translation is CASRLGQGVAEAFF.

The gene calls are TRBV28 and TRBJ1-2; 8 bases are a match to TRBD1. J gave up 0 bases and V 10 bases, and 13 bases lay outside the gene matches. The CDR3 is 16 residues long. The germline gives CDR1 MDHEN, CDR2 SYDVKM. As DNA, the CDR3 is TGTGCCACTACGACAGGGGCCCACAATCCTAACTATGGCTACACCTTC. Translation: CATTTGAHNPNYGYTF.

The chain links TRBV5-6 to TRBJ1-5; TRBD1 might be the D (6 bases). Trimming removed 5 bases at V and 9 bases at J, with 18 bases between. Per the germline V gene, CDR1 is SGHDT and CDR2 is YYEEEE. The CDR3 totals 14 residues. CDR3: CASSRQDYSMPQHF. The CDR3 DNA is TGTGCCAGCAGTCGACAGGATTATAGCATGCCCCAGCATTTT.

This clone was counted only a few times. Its ends do not fully match the called genes, so a read error is possible. This chain uses TRBV28 with TRBJ1-5, with D maybe TRBD1 (6 bases). The CDR3 has 14 amino acids. Per germline, CDR1 MDHEN and CDR2 SYDVKM. CDR3 DNA sequence: TGTGCCAGCAGCGCCGCACAGGGTAATCAGCCCCAGAATTTT. Protein product: CASSAAQGNQPQNF. Together with reference TRBV28 and TRBJ1-5, the CDR3 gives the full variable domain: DVKVTQSSRYLVKRTGEKVFLECVQDMDHENMFWYRQDPGLGLRLIYFSYDVKMKEKGDIPEGYSVSREKKERFSLILESASTNQTSMYLCASSAAQGNQPQNFGDGTRLSIL.

The V and J genes are TRBV28 and TRBJ1-5, with a tentative D call TRBD1 (6 bases). CDR1 and CDR2 (germline): MDHEN, SYDVKM. The germline V and J ends were trimmed by 2 bases and 7 bases, with 18 bases remaining between them. The CDR3 extends over 16 amino acids. In DNA form, the CDR3 reads TGTGCCAGCAGTTTACCGGGGACATCCCCTTGGCAGCCCCAGCATTTT. Amino acid sequence: CASSLPGTSPWQPQHF.

This sequence joins TRBV5-6 and TRBJ1-1; D gene uncertain. The germline gives CDR1 SGHDT, CDR2 YYEEEE. Trimming took 2 bases from V and 1 from J, leaving 15 bases between them. The CDR3 has 16 residues. CDR3 nucleotides: TGTGCCAGCAGCTTCGATCTAGCGGACCCGAACACTGAAGCTTTCTTT. Residues: CASSFDLADPNTEAFF.

A word on this clone: This CDR3 is also generated by other DNA sequences in the sample. This chain links TRBV7-6 with TRBJ2-1, with 12 positions matching TRBD2. Germline loops: CDR1 SGHVS, CDR2 FNYEAQ. V shed 5 bases and J 1 base; nucleotides not matched to a gene: 9. This CDR3 is 18 amino acids long. The CDR3 DNA follows: TGTGCCAGCAGCCTACCGACTAGCGGGAGTGGGTCCTACAATGAGCAGTTCTTC. Translation gives CASSLPTSGSGSYNEQFF.

This chain links TRBV20-1 with TRBJ2-5; D ambiguous. Germline assignment: CDR1 DFQATT and CDR2 SNEGSKA (reference sequence). Trimming removed 6 bases at V and 5 bases at J, with 10 bases between. This CDR3 region has 11 residues. The CDR3 nucleotides read TGCAGTGCGCCGCGCTATGAGACCCAGTACTTC. Protein: CSAPRYETQYF.

The rearrangement joins TRBV7-2 to TRBJ2-7; tentative D call: TRBD2 (5 bases). Germline V gene lookup returns CDR1 SGHTA and CDR2 FQGNSA. This CDR3 comprises 15 residues. The germline V and J ends were trimmed by 4 bases and 4 bases, with 17 bases remaining between them. CDR3 sequence (DNA): TGTGCCAGCAGCTACGTACGGGGTTTACAGTACGAGCAGTACTTC. Its protein product is CASSYVRGLQYEQYF. Combining the CDR3 with reference TRBV7-2 and TRBJ2-7 gives the whole variable domain GAGVSQSPSNKVTEKGKDVELRCDPISGHTALYWYRQSLGQGLEFLIYFQGNSAPDKSGLPSDRFSAERTGGSVSTLTIQRTQQEDSAVYLCASSYVRGLQYEQYFGPGTRLTVT.